The 12 T cell receptor beta chains below come from one sample, sequenced in a study of cytomegalovirus exposure and HLA in healthy donors. The PCR was carried out with 60 Vbeta primers and 13 Jbeta primers. The table came from immunoSEQ multiplex PCR; TCRdb's copy has only in-frame clones and leaves some out. The table records around 190,000 clones, over 65% of them present only once. The sequencing input was PBMCs. Receptor source: a man aged 40-49 years in good health and CMV-seropositive.

The rearrangement links TRBV7-2 to TRBJ2-5; D uncertain. The CDR3 loop spans 12 amino acids. Germline-derived CDR1 and CDR2 are SGHTA and FQGNSA. Trimming left V 3 bases short and J 4 bases short, with 6 bases between. This CDR3 is CASSFVGETQYF. The CDR3 DNA is TGTGCCAGCAGCTTTGTCGGAGAGACCCAGTACTTC.

The J gene is TRBJ2-3, the V gene TRBV10-1; D unresolved. CDR1 is WNHNN, CDR2 SYGVQD, per germline (reference sequence). There are 14 residues in the CDR3. V shed 2 bases and J shed 0 bases, with 6 bases lying between them. The CDR3 bases are TGCGCCAGCAGTGAGGTCGGGAGCACAGATACGCAGTATTTT. It translates to CASSEVGSTDTQYF.

Of note for this clone: The junction departs from germline at one end; a sequencing error may be responsible. V and J are TRBV27 and TRBJ1-4, with D uncertain. CDR1 and CDR2 (germline): MNHEY, SMNVEV (reference sequence). The CDR3 is made up of 12 amino acids. This CDR3 reads CASRDSQRPLTF. As DNA, the CDR3 is TGTGCCAGCAGGGATTCCCAGAGGCCTCTGACCTTT.

The chain combines TRBV12-2 with TRBJ1-3; the D call TRBD1 from the table was never checked on the DNA. TRBV12-2 is listed as a pseudogene. The CDR3 covers 14 residues. The CDR3, as DNA: TGTGCAAGTCTTGGGCTGCACTCTGGAAACACCATATATTTT. Encoded protein: CASLGLHSGNTIYF.

The chain uses TRBV7-2 and TRBJ2-7, with D tentatively TRBD2 (5 bases). Trimming took 3 bases from V and 5 from J, leaving 23 bases between them. The CDR3 covers 17 residues. Germline V gene lookup returns CDR1 SGHTA and CDR2 FQGNSA. The CDR3: CASSFFPSVGVGNEQYF. The CDR3 nucleotides are TGTGCCAGCAGCTTTTTTCCGTCAGTGGGAGTGGGGAACGAGCAGTACTTC. Looking up the rest from reference TRBV7-2 and TRBJ2-7 gives the full variable domain: GAGVSQSPSNKVTEKGKDVELRCDPISGHTALYWYRQSLGQGLEFLIYFQGNSAPDKSGLPSDRFSAERTGGSVSTLTIQRTQQEDSAVYLCASSFFPSVGVGNEQYFGPGTRLTVT.

The chain links TRBV7-8 to TRBJ1-1; perhaps TRBD1 as D (6 bases). Between the trimmed V and J ends, which lost 3 bases and 11 bases, there was a span of 19 bases. The CDR3 is made up of 14 amino acids. Germline CDR1 SGHVS, CDR2 FQNEAQ. CDR3 nucleotide sequence: TGTGCCAGCAGCTTGGACACCGGGACACTCAAGGCTTTCTTT. It codes for CASSLDTGTLKAFF.

V usage is TRBV5-1 and J usage is TRBJ2-1, with D maybe TRBD1 (6 bases). V lost 1 base and J lost 9, with 14 bases in between. The CDR3 has 14 amino acids. CDR1 is SGHRS, CDR2 YFSETQ, per germline. CDR3 residues: CASSLTQGTSEQFF. CDR3 DNA sequence: TGCGCCAGCAGCTTGACCCAGGGGACCAGTGAGCAGTTCTTC.

The CDR3 bases are TGTGCCAGCAGCTTAGTGGTACGGGGTTGGGGCGGGGGGTCCTACGAGCAGTACTTC. It translates to CASSLVVRGWGGGSYEQYF. The chain joins TRBV11-2 to TRBJ2-7, with TRBD2 matching over 8 bases. CDR3 length: 19 amino acids. Germline CDR1 and CDR2: SGHAT and FQNNGV. The V gene end was trimmed by 1 base and the J gene end by 1 base; junction bases not matched to a gene: 15.

The J gene is TRBJ2-3, the V gene TRBV7-6; 14 bases line up with TRBD2. CDR3 length equals 16 residues. V gave up 5 bases and J gave up 7 bases; unmatched junction bases: 8. Germline lookup yields CDR1 SGHVS and CDR2 FNYEAQ. The CDR3 sequence is CASSVGLAGDLNTQYF. The CDR3 DNA is TGTGCCAGCAGCGTGGGACTAGCGGGAGATTTAAATACGCAGTATTTT.

The chain uses TRBV25-1 and TRBJ2-3; D possibly corresponds to TRBD2 (5 bases). The length of the CDR3 is 15 residues. Germline CDR1 is MGHDK and CDR2 is SYGVNS. V lost 3 bases and J lost 4, with 14 bases in between. In nucleotides, the CDR3 is TGTGCCAGCAGTGACCCCGGCGAGGGTGCAGATACGCAGTATTTT. It yields the protein CASSDPGEGADTQYF.

This chain connects TRBV29-1 to TRBJ1-2; 10 positions match TRBD1. CDR3 size: 15 residues. Trimming removed 4 bases from V and 4 bases from J; junction bases left unmatched: 9. Germline V gene lookup returns CDR1 SQVTM and CDR2 ANQGSEA. The CDR3 region has the DNA TGCAGCGTTGGCGGGACAGGGGTATTTGGCTATGGCTACACCTTC. Its translation is CSVGGTGVFGYGYTF.

This chain joins TRBV7-6 and TRBJ2-5, with 7 bases identical to TRBD2. Per the germline V gene, CDR1 is SGHVS and CDR2 is FNYEAQ. J was trimmed by 5 bases and V by 4 bases; bases with no gene match: 4. This CDR3 contains 13 residues. CDR3 bases: TGTGCCAGCAGCTCAAGCGGGATCGAGACCCAGTACTTC. This translates into CASSSSGIETQYF.